The rows below give T cell receptor beta chains drawn from one sample of a study of T cells after posttransplantation cyclophosphamide. Measured with immunoSEQ multiplex PCR; TCRdb has only the in-frame clones, and not every one. Of about 32,000 clones in the sample, around nine tenths were seen once. Sample: naive CD4+ T cells sorted from blood. These receptors were obtained from a man aged 25 to 45 in good health and a related stem cell transplant donor. The conserved cysteine and the conserved F or W are not part of the CDR3 here. A D gene is named only where the DNA matches it firmly.

J gene: TRBJ2-7
V gene: TRBV19
D gene: TRBD1
CDR3 protein: ASSHQTGAIYEQY

J gene: TRBJ1-6
V gene: TRBV4-1
D gene: TRBD1
CDR3 protein: ASSQRTGHNSPLH

J gene: TRBJ1-1
V gene: TRBV5-1
D gene: -
CDR3 protein: ASSFSRGYTEAF

J gene: TRBJ2-4
V gene: TRBV7-3
D gene: TRBD2
CDR3 protein: ASSFPGEGNIQY

J gene: TRBJ1-3
V gene: TRBV7-9
D gene: -
CDR3 protein: ASSFGAGSTGNTIY

J gene: TRBJ1-1
V gene: TRBV4-1
D gene: -
CDR3 protein: ASSQQSGLPTEAF

J gene: TRBJ1-1
V gene: TRBV19
D gene: -
CDR3 protein: ASTEGTIYEAF

J gene: TRBJ1-2
V gene: TRBV19
D gene: TRBD1
CDR3 protein: ASSQVPTGNYGYT

J gene: TRBJ2-5
V gene: TRBV4-1
D gene: TRBD2
CDR3 protein: ASTSIGLAGPETQY

J gene: TRBJ2-3
V gene: TRBV10-2
D gene: TRBD2
CDR3 protein: ASSEERGVSTDTQY

J gene: TRBJ1-2
V gene: TRBV6-5
D gene: TRBD1
CDR3 protein: ASSLGQDYGYT

J gene: TRBJ2-5
V gene: TRBV5-1
D gene: -
CDR3 protein: ASSPSPRAIETQY

J gene: TRBJ1-2
V gene: TRBV9
D gene: -
CDR3 protein: ASSEGGVNYGYT

J gene: TRBJ1-2
V gene: TRBV25-1
D gene: -
CDR3 protein: ASSDQGNRAYGYT

J gene: TRBJ1-3
V gene: TRBV28
D gene: TRBD1
CDR3 protein: ASSLDRAGGNTIY

J gene: TRBJ2-3
V gene: TRBV9
D gene: TRBD2
CDR3 protein: ASSVGTSGLTDTQY

J gene: TRBJ1-1
V gene: TRBV10-3
D gene: TRBD1
CDR3 protein: AISVMGQGAHGGFEAF

J gene: TRBJ2-1
V gene: TRBV7-2
D gene: TRBD2
CDR3 protein: ASSFATSGADEQF

J gene: TRBJ2-7
V gene: TRBV27
D gene: -
CDR3 protein: ASSLDPTGSYEQY